These 22 T cell receptor beta chains came from one sample sequenced in a study of blood T cell repertoires in COVID-19. Using immunoSEQ multiplex PCR, the repertoire was profiled, and TCRdb retains in-frame clones only, with some absent. Among roughly 250,000 clones listed, 83% were seen once. Sequencing was carried out using peripheral blood. The receptor source for this set is a human donor in a cohort sampled during active COVID-19.

Here the CDR3 DNA reads TGCGCCAGCAAGACTTTACAGGGTAACAATGAGCAGTTCTTC. As protein: CASKTLQGNNEQFF. The genes are TRBV5-1 and TRBJ2-1; maybe TRBD1 (6 bases). CDR1 and CDR2 from the germline V gene are SGHRS and YFSETQ. V dropped 6 bases and J dropped 5 bases, with 15 bases sitting between them. CDR3 length: 14 amino acids.

J is TRBJ1-5 and V is TRBV11-3; the D gene is possibly TRBD1 (5 bases). Trimming shortened V by 3 bases and J by 0 bases, and 18 bases separated the two germline ends. The germline CDR1 and CDR2 sequences are SGHNT and YENEEA. The CDR3 spans 18 residues. CDR3: CASSFYAGLFYSNQPQHF. Here the CDR3 DNA reads TGTGCCAGCAGCTTTTACGCAGGGCTCTTCTATAGCAATCAGCCCCAGCATTTT.

The chain combines TRBV6-4 with TRBJ1-2; 8 positions agree with TRBD1. The CDR3 is made up of 17 amino acids. CDR1 MRHNA and CDR2 SNTAGT come from the germline V gene. V trimming: 6 bases; J trimming: 3 bases; junction bases outside the gene matches: 15. The CDR3 DNA follows: TGTGCCAGCAGCCGAGGGGGGGCGCAGGGGGCCTACTATGGCTACACCTTC. As protein: CASSRGGAQGAYYGYTF.

The chain joins TRBV7-8 to TRBJ2-6; 8 bases are shared with TRBD1. Losses at the gene ends were 7 bases for V and 1 base for J; bases not matched to a gene: 9. CDR1 is SGHVS and CDR2 is FQNEAQ in the germline V gene. The CDR3 extends over 17 amino acids. The DNA for the CDR3 is TGTGCCAGCACCTTTTACCAGGGGGCTTCTGGGGCCAACGTCCTGACTTTC. This translates into CASTFYQGASGANVLTF.

The chain carries TRBV28 and TRBJ1-4; tentatively, D is TRBD1 (5 bases). Germline V CDR1 and CDR2: MDHEN, SYDVKM. Deletions cut 3 bases from V and 8 bases from J, with 10 bases between. This CDR3 is 13 amino acids long. The CDR3 DNA follows: TGTGCCAGCAGTTTCAGGGTTAGGGAAAAACTGTTTTTT. Protein sequence: CASSFRVREKLFF.

The chain has TRBV11-2 and TRBJ1-2; TRBD1 agrees at 11 bases. CDR1 SGHAT and CDR2 FQNNGV come from the germline V gene. The CDR3 length is 15 residues. The V segment lost 5 bases and the J segment 8 bases; nucleotides outside the gene matches: 10. CDR3 bases: TGTGCCAGCAGCCTCATTGGACAGGGGGCCGAGGGCTACACCTTC. This sequence encodes CASSLIGQGAEGYTF.

This chain uses TRBV7-3 with TRBJ1-1, with D uncertain. The V end was cut by 7 bases, the J end by 0 bases, with 18 bases between. Per germline, CDR1 SGHTA and CDR2 FQGTGA. The CDR3 is 16 amino acids. DNA of the CDR3: TGTGCCAGCAAAATTGACGGGATGGGCATGAACACTGAAGCTTTCTTT. The encoded protein is CASKIDGMGMNTEAFF.

The V gene is TRBV3-1 (or the pseudogene TRBV3-2), the J gene TRBJ1-3, with D perhaps TRBD1 (5 bases). V lost 0 bases to trimming and J lost 4 bases, with 10 bases between them. CDR3 length equals 15 residues. Germline values: CDR1 LGHDT, CDR2 YNNKEL (reference sequence). As DNA, the CDR3 is TGTGCCAGCAGCCAAGAACCCAGGGTAGGAAACACCATATATTTT. The encoded protein is CASSQEPRVGNTIYF.

This chain connects TRBV15 to TRBJ2-3; 8 nucleotides align to TRBD1. This CDR3 is 16 amino acids long. The germline CDR1 and CDR2 sequences are LNHNV and YYDKDF (reference sequence). The trim removed 2 bases at V and 4 bases at J, leaving 8 bases unmatched. The CDR3 here is CATSRLTGGFADTQYF. In DNA form, the CDR3 reads TGTGCCACCAGCAGACTTACAGGGGGTTTCGCAGATACGCAGTATTTT.

The rearrangement uses TRBV7-2 and TRBJ1-6; 9 positions agree with TRBD1. CDR3 length equals 15 residues. Unmatched junction bases numbered 7, after V lost 5 bases and J lost 8 bases. Germline assignment: CDR1 SGHTA and CDR2 FQGNSA. CDR3 DNA sequence: TGTGCCAGCAGCGCCCGGGGACAGGGAGATTCACCCCTCCACTTT. Its translation is CASSARGQGDSPLHF.

This chain uses TRBV28 with TRBJ2-6, with no clear D. V lost 3 bases and J lost 0, with 9 bases in between. This CDR3 contains 16 residues. Germline V gene lookup returns CDR1 MDHEN and CDR2 SYDVKM. The CDR3 bases are TGTGCCAGCAGTTTGGGCGCTATCTCTGGGGCCAACGTCCTGACTTTC. Translation gives CASSLGAISGANVLTF. Based on the CDR3 plus reference TRBV28 and TRBJ2-6, the full variable domain is DVKVTQSSRYLVKRTGEKVFLECVQDMDHENMFWYRQDPGLGLRLIYFSYDVKMKEKGDIPEGYSVSREKKERFSLILESASTNQTSMYLCASSLGAISGANVLTFGAGSRLTVL.

The rearrangement joins TRBV19 to TRBJ2-3, with 7 bases aligning to TRBD2. There are 14 residues in the CDR3. Unmatched junction bases numbered 3, after V lost 2 bases and J lost 4 bases. The germline V gene has CDR1 LNHDA and CDR2 SQIVND (reference sequence). CDR3: CASSITSEADTQYF. The CDR3 nucleotides read TGTGCCAGTAGTATAACTAGCGAGGCAGATACGCAGTATTTT.

V is TRBV27 and J is TRBJ1-6; 11 nucleotides align to TRBD1. The CDR3 loop spans 15 amino acids. From germline, CDR1 is MNHEY and CDR2 SMNVEV (reference sequence). J gave up 10 bases and V 0 bases, and 2 bases lay outside the gene matches. In DNA form, the CDR3 reads TGTGCCAGCAGTTTATCGGACAGGGGGCACTCACCCCTCCACTTT. It is translated as CASSLSDRGHSPLHF.

The chain links TRBV14 to TRBJ1-1; D is possibly TRBD1 (6 bases). Germline lookup yields CDR1 SGHDN and CDR2 FVKESK. CDR3 length equals 16 residues. V gave up 6 bases and J gave up 1 base, with 18 bases separating them. The CDR3 spells CASRSRGNPPNTEAFF. CDR3 bases: TGTGCCAGCAGATCAAGGGGGAACCCACCGAACACTGAAGCTTTCTTT.

This chain links TRBV5-1 with TRBJ1-1; D may be TRBD1 (6 bases). In germline, CDR1 is SGHRS, CDR2 YFSETQ. The CDR3 spans 14 residues. V was trimmed by 0 bases and J by 0 bases, leaving 6 bases between them. The CDR3 sequence is CASSLGDMNTEAFF. The DNA of the CDR3 is TGCGCCAGCAGCTTGGGGGACATGAACACTGAAGCTTTCTTT.

The rearrangement uses TRBV28 and TRBJ2-3, with a possible D match to TRBD2 (6 bases). Deletions cut 6 bases from V and 8 bases from J, with 24 bases between. Germline CDR1 is MDHEN and CDR2 is SYDVKM. The CDR3 spans 16 residues. Here the CDR3 DNA reads TGTGCCAGCAGAGGATACGAGGCGGGAAATTTTGGTACGCAGTATTTT. Translating it yields CASRGYEAGNFGTQYF.

This CDR3 reads CASTEREKLFF. In DNA form, the CDR3 reads TGTGCCAGCACCGAACGGGAAAAACTGTTTTTT. The chain links TRBV2 to TRBJ1-4; no clear D. The germline V gene has CDR1 SNHLY and CDR2 FYNNEI. The V and J ends lost 7 bases and 8 bases respectively, with 8 bases between them. The CDR3 is 11 residues long.

V usage is TRBV28 and J usage is TRBJ1-1, with D uncertain. The V and J ends lost 3 bases and 0 bases respectively, with 8 bases between them. The CDR3 sequence is 14 residues long. The germline gives CDR1 MDHEN, CDR2 SYDVKM. The CDR3 spells CASSLAQMNTEAFF. The CDR3 DNA is TGTGCCAGCAGTTTGGCTCAAATGAACACTGAAGCTTTCTTT.

The V gene is TRBV6-6, the J gene TRBJ2-7; tentatively, D is TRBD2 (6 bases). The CDR3 is 14 amino acids. The germline V gene has CDR1 MNHNY and CDR2 SVGAGI (reference sequence). V was clipped by 4 bases and J by 3 bases, with 13 bases between them. CDR3 DNA: TGTGCCAGCAGTTTCGACGCGGGAAACTACGAGCAGTACTTC. The encoded protein is CASSFDAGNYEQYF.

The chain combines TRBV6-5 with TRBJ2-7; D unclear. This CDR3 comprises 11 residues. CDR1 and CDR2 from the germline V gene are MNHEY and SVGAGI. Deletions cut 10 bases from V and 2 bases from J, with 9 bases between. CDR3 sequence (DNA): TGTGCCACCCACATCGCCTACGAGCAGTACTTC. It translates to CATHIAYEQYF.

This clone was counted a single time. The chain couples TRBV29-1 to TRBJ2-7; D gene uncertain. CDR1 and CDR2 from the germline V gene are SQVTM and ANQGSEA. The V and J ends lost 7 bases and 4 bases respectively, with 11 bases between them. This CDR3 is built from 11 residues. The CDR3 sequence: CSATAGYEQYF. DNA for the CDR3: TGCAGCGCTACCGCCGGTTACGAGCAGTACTTC.

The V gene is TRBV6-5, the J gene TRBJ2-1; D is perhaps TRBD1 (6 bases). The ends were cut back, 4 bases at V and 0 bases at J, with 13 bases in the middle. This CDR3 contains 16 residues. In germline, CDR1 is MNHEY, CDR2 SVGAGI. This CDR3 is CASSFEGVSSYNEQFF. DNA of the CDR3: TGTGCCAGCAGTTTCGAGGGGGTGAGCTCCTACAATGAGCAGTTCTTC.